The 5 T cell receptor beta chains given below trace back to one sample, sequenced in a study of T cells in Graves' hyperthyroidism and ophthalmopathy. The TCR beta CDR3 regions underwent amplification using RNA transcripts as the source. HTBI primers drove first-round RT-PCR of the TCR CDR3. MiXCR was run by TCRdb on the multiplex PCR reads, yielding one entry per CDR3 protein. There are 500,000 to 700,000 distinct CDR3 sequences in the sample; around 15% occur only once, and 15% to 20% lies in the top ten. Source material: blood. These receptor sequences come from a woman in her late teens or twenties with Graves' hyperthyroidism.

This clonotype was observed a few times. This sequence joins TRBV10-1 and TRBJ1-3; TRBD1 matches at 7 bases. Germline CDR1 is WNHNN and CDR2 is SYGVQD (reference sequence). The CDR3 spans 13 residues. V lost 7 bases and J lost 4; bases outside the gene matches: 4. The CDR3 here is CASNTGVGNTIYF. The CDR3, as DNA: TGCGCCAGCAATACAGGGGTCGGAAACACCATATATTTT.

CDR3 DNA sequence: TGCGCCAGCAGCCAAGAAAAGAGAGAAAATCAGCCCCAGCATTTT. This encodes CASSQEKRENQPQHF. The chain couples TRBV4-3 to TRBJ1-5; D is ambiguous. CDR3 length: 15 residues. Germline loops: CDR1 LGHNA, CDR2 YSLEER. The ends were cut back, 0 bases at V and 4 bases at J, with 10 bases in the middle.

The chain couples TRBV7-2 to TRBJ1-2, with TRBD1 matching over 7 bases. Germline values: CDR1 SGHTA, CDR2 FQGNSA. J lost 7 bases, V lost 5 bases, and 10 bases had no gene match. The CDR3 loop spans 14 amino acids. The CDR3 nucleotides are TGTGCCAGCAGCCGCGACAGGGCCCGCGGTGGCTACACCTTC. Amino acids: CASSRDRARGGYTF. Full variable domain (outside the CDR3, taken from reference TRBV7-2 and TRBJ1-2): GAGVSQSPSNKVTEKGKDVELRCDPISGHTALYWYRQSLGQGLEFLIYFQGNSAPDKSGLPSDRFSAERTGGSVSTLTIQRTQQEDSAVYLCASSRDRARGGYTFGSGTRLTVV.

This chain uses TRBV9 with TRBJ1-6; D not certain. CDR1 and CDR2 (germline): SGDLS, YYNGEE. V lost 4 bases and J 8 bases, leaving 10 bases between the germline ends. The CDR3 totals 13 residues. The CDR3 is CASSSEEDSPLHF. In DNA form, the CDR3 reads TGTGCCAGCAGCTCCGAGGAGGATTCACCCCTCCACTTT.

The chain joins TRBV19 to TRBJ2-5; TRBD1 matches at 7 bases. This CDR3 is 13 amino acids long. CDR1 and CDR2 (germline): LNHDA, SQIVND (reference sequence). The J segment lost 4 bases and the V segment lost 3 bases, leaving 2 bases of the junction unmatched. The CDR3 nucleotides are TGTGCCAGTAGTATGACAGGGACAGAGACCCAGTACTTC. Amino acid sequence: CASSMTGTETQYF.